One T cell receptor (beta chain) is described in this entry. MiXCR was run by TCRdb on the RT-PCR reads, yielding one entry per CDR3 protein. Here the sample spans more than 550,000 distinct CDR3 sequences, approximately 14% being singletons. CDR3 length: 15 amino acids. Per germline, CDR1 SGHDT and CDR2 YYEEEE. V was pared by 4 bases and J by 6 bases, with 19 bases between. The sequence came from a female donor in good health, serving as a healthy control. The genes are TRBV5-6 and TRBJ1-1; possibly TRBD1 for D (6 bases). Sequencing input: memory CD4+ T cells from blood. The CDR3 DNA sequence: TGTGCCAGCAGCCGGAGGGGGGCGCGAATGCCTGAAGCTTTCTTT. Encoded protein: CASSRRGARMPEAFF.